A selection of T cell receptor beta chains follows, all from one sample in a study of T cell changes during pregnancy in multiple sclerosis. The table came from immunoSEQ multiplex PCR; TCRdb's copy has only in-frame clones and leaves some out. The sample lists tens of thousands of clones, less than 90% occurring once. The sample was CD8+ T cells from peripheral blood mononuclear cells, taken after pregnancy. Receptor source: a female donor with multiple sclerosis, enrolled in a pregnancy study. Both conserved end residues are part of each CDR3. The D gene is left open where the match is weak. Not all rows give a size; the values are once, few, many and, for expanded clones, a class.

j_gene | v_gene | d_gene | len | abundance | CDR3aa | CDR3nt
TRBJ2-2 | TRBV30 | TRBD2 | 16 | . | CAWSVSGGWDTGELFF | TGTGCCTGGAGTGTATCGGGGGGTTGGGACACCGGGGAGCTGTTTTTT
TRBJ1-1 | TRBV4-2 | . | 15 | . | CASSQDDSRVTEAFF | TGTGCCAGCAGCCAAGATGACAGTCGGGTCACTGAAGCTTTCTTT
TRBJ2-1 | TRBV21-1 | . | 16 | . | CASTTPDYPEVIEQFF | TGTGCCAGCACCACTCCTGACTACCCTGAAGTGATTGAGCAGTTCTTC
TRBJ2-7 | TRBV19 | TRBD2 | 17 | . | CASSIALDEAGIYEQYF | TGTGCCAGTAGTATAGCCTTAGACGAAGCGGGAATTTACGAGCAGTACTTC
TRBJ2-7 | TRBV11-2 | . | 16 | . | CASSVGRTEGSYEQYF | TGTGCCAGCAGCGTAGGCCGGACAGAGGGCTCCTACGAGCAGTACTTC
TRBJ1-5 | TRBV21-1 | . | 17 | . | CASSNDKIWVIDQPQHF | TGTGCCAGCAGCAACGACAAGATCTGGGTTATAGATCAGCCCCAGCATTTT
TRBJ2-5 | TRBV2 | . | 10 | . | CASLEETQYF | TGTGCCAGCTTGGAGGAGACCCAGTACTTC
TRBJ2-4 | TRBV10-3 | TRBD1 | 21 | . | CAISESGFGDSAVLAKNIQYF | TGTGCCATCAGTGAGTCGGGATTTGGGGACAGTGCCGTTCTAGCCAAAAACATTCAGTACTTC
TRBJ2-5 | TRBV7-9 | . | 14 | . | CASSLRDGLETQYF | TGTGCCAGCAGCTTGAGGGATGGTTTGGAGACCCAGTACTTC
TRBJ2-7 | TRBV18 | . | 13 | few | CASSPLGAYEQYF | TGTGCCAGCTCACCACTAGGGGCCTACGAGCAGTACTTC
TRBJ2-7 | TRBV9 | . | 12 | . | CASSTGAYEQYF | TGTGCCAGCAGCACCGGGGCCTACGAGCAGTACTTC
TRBJ2-3 | TRBV27 | . | 13 | . | CASSFGPGDTQYF | TGTGCCAGCAGTTTTGGGCCCGGAGATACGCAGTATTTT
TRBJ1-4 | TRBV27 | . | 11 | . | CASRGLGKLFF | TGTGCCAGCAGGGGGCTCGGAAAACTGTTTTTT
TRBJ2-3 | TRBV10-3 | . | 13 | . | CAISETPGDTQYF | TGTGCCATCAGTGAGACCCCCGGGGATACGCAGTATTTT
TRBJ2-7 | TRBV4-2 | TRBD1 | 14 | . | CASSQGDSSYEQYF | TGTGCCAGCAGCCAAGGGGACAGTTCCTACGAGCAGTACTTC
TRBJ2-7 | TRBV5-1 | . | 15 | . | CASSRGTGRVSEQYF | TGCGCCAGCAGCAGGGGGACGGGCAGGGTATCCGAGCAGTACTTC
TRBJ1-3 | TRBV28 | . | 16 | . | CASSFVPRDSGNTIYF | TGTGCCAGCAGTTTTGTCCCCAGGGACTCTGGAAACACCATATATTTT
TRBJ2-1 | TRBV5-1 | TRBD2 | 16 | large | CASSQPSGSGGDEQFF | TGCGCCAGCAGCCAACCTAGCGGGAGTGGCGGGGATGAGCAGTTCTTC
TRBJ1-5 | TRBV30 | TRBD1 | 15 | once | CAWSVQGPDNQPQHF | TGTGCCTGGAGTGTACAGGGGCCCGACAATCAGCCCCAGCATTTT
TRBJ2-7 | TRBV19 | TRBD1 | 14 | . | CASSIEQGLSEQYF | TGTGCCAGTAGTATAGAACAGGGGCTCTCCGAGCAGTACTTC
TRBJ1-1 | TRBV5-4 | TRBD1 | 16 | . | CASSDPGQAMNTEAFF | TGTGCCAGCAGCGATCCGGGACAGGCTATGAACACTGAAGCTTTCTTT
TRBJ2-7 | TRBV5-1 | TRBD1 | 14 | . | CASSSQGWAYEQYF | TGCGCCAGCAGCTCACAGGGGTGGGCCTACGAGCAGTACTTC
TRBJ2-1 | TRBV2 | TRBD2 | 15 | once | CASSVAGGPRNEQFF | TGTGCCAGCAGTGTCGCGGGAGGGCCGAGAAATGAGCAGTTCTTC
TRBJ2-7 | TRBV7-9 | . | 11 | . | CASSFSSEQYF | TGTGCCAGCAGCTTTTCATCCGAGCAGTACTTC
TRBJ2-7 | TRBV25-1 | TRBD1 | 17 | . | CASSERRDRGFTYEQYF | TGTGCCAGCAGTGAACGCCGGGACAGGGGGTTCACCTACGAGCAGTACTTC
TRBJ1-2 | TRBV5-8 | . | 14 | . | CASSPRRGIYGYTF | TGTGCCAGCAGCCCCAGGCGGGGTATTTATGGCTACACCTTC
TRBJ2-5 | TRBV25-1 | TRBD2 | 14 | . | CASSDWEGSETQYF | TGTGCCAGCAGTGATTGGGAGGGATCAGAGACCCAGTACTTC
TRBJ2-3 | TRBV5-4 | TRBD2 | 16 | . | CASSAGLAQLTDTQYF | TGTGCCAGCAGCGCCGGACTAGCGCAACTCACAGATACGCAGTATTTT
TRBJ2-7 | TRBV10-3 | . | 13 | . | CAISEGHRDEQYF | TGTGCCATCAGTGAGGGCCACCGGGACGAGCAGTACTTC
TRBJ2-1 | TRBV7-2 | . | 17 | . | CASSLALRRSSYNEQFF | TGTGCCAGCAGCTTAGCCCTTCGCCGGAGCTCCTACAATGAGCAGTTCTTC
TRBJ2-7 | TRBV7-8 | . | 14 | . | CASSIRIDSYEQYF | TGTGCCAGCAGCATTAGAATAGACTCCTACGAGCAGTACTTC
TRBJ2-1 | TRBV7-9 | . | 14 | . | CASSLDASYNEQFF | TGTGCCAGCAGCTTAGACGCCAGCTACAATGAGCAGTTCTTC
TRBJ2-6 | TRBV7-6 | . | 19 | . | CASSLESAGANSGANVLTF | TGTGCCAGCAGCTTAGAGAGCGCAGGGGCTAACTCTGGGGCCAACGTCCTGACTTTC
TRBJ2-7 | TRBV9 | . | 13 | once | CASSVADSYEQYF | TGTGCCAGCAGCGTAGCGGACAGCTACGAGCAGTACTTC
TRBJ1-1 | TRBV19 | TRBD1 | 15 | once | CASSPGTGVNTEAFF | TGTGCCAGTAGTCCCGGGACAGGGGTCAACACTGAAGCTTTCTTT
TRBJ2-7 | TRBV9 | TRBD1 | 16 | . | CASSEGEGQGWYEQYF | TGTGCCAGCAGCGAGGGAGAGGGACAGGGGTGGTACGAGCAGTACTTC
TRBJ1-1 | TRBV27 | . | 15 | . | CASSTAPSGGTEAFF | TGTGCCAGCAGTACCGCCCCCTCGGGGGGCACTGAAGCTTTCTTT
TRBJ2-5 | TRBV5-1 | TRBD2 | 17 | few | CASSQGLAGGPGETQYF | TGCGCCAGCAGCCAAGGACTAGCGGGAGGGCCTGGGGAGACCCAGTACTTC
TRBJ2-4 | TRBV4-1 | TRBD2 | 18 | . | CASSQGGLAGSFENIQYF | TGCGCCAGCAGCCAAGGCGGACTAGCGGGTTCGTTTGAAAACATTCAGTACTTC
TRBJ2-1 | TRBV7-9 | . | 15 | . | CASSNRDSTYNEQFF | TGTGCCAGCAGCAACCGGGACTCCACCTACAATGAGCAGTTCTTC
TRBJ2-1 | TRBV29-1 | TRBD2 | 17 | . | CSVELPGGTSTGDEQFF | TGCAGCGTTGAACTACCGGGTGGGACTAGCACCGGCGATGAGCAGTTCTTC
TRBJ2-1 | TRBV6-5 | . | 12 | . | CASSYNSNEQFF | TGTGCCAGCAGTTATAACAGCAATGAGCAGTTCTTC
TRBJ1-1 | TRBV13 | . | 15 | . | CASSGWTEMNTEAFF | TGTGCCAGCAGCGGATGGACAGAGATGAACACTGAAGCTTTCTTT